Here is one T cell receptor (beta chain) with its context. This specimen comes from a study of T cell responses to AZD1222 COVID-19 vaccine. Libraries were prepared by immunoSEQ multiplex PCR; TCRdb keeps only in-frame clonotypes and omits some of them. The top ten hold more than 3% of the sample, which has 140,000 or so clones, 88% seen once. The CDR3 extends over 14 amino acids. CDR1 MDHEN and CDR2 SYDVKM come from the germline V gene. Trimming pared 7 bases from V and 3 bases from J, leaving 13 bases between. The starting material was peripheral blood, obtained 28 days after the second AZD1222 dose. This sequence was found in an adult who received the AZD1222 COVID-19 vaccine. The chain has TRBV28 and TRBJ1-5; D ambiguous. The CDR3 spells CASTSGSANQPQHF. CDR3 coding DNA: TGTGCCAGCACCTCCGGGAGTGCCAATCAGCCCCAGCATTTT.